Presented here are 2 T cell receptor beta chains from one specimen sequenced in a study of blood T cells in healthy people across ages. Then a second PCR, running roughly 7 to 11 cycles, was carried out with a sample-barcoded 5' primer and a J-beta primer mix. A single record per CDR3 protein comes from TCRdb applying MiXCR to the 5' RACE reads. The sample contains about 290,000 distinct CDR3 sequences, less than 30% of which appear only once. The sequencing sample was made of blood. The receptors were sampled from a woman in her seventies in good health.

The CDR3: CASSPWGYNEQFF. CDR3 bases: TGTGCCAGCTCACCATGGGGTTACAATGAGCAGTTCTTC. The chain employs TRBV18 and TRBJ2-5; D gene uncertain. The DNA end is more similar to TRBJ2-1, so the J call may be wrong. Germline V lookup: CDR1 KGHSH, CDR2 LQKENI. The CDR3 is made up of 13 amino acids.

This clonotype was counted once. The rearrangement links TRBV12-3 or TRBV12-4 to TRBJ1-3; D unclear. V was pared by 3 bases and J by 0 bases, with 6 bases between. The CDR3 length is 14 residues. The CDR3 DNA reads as TGTGCCAGCAGTTTCACCTTCTCTGGAAACACCATATATTTT. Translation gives CASSFTFSGNTIYF.